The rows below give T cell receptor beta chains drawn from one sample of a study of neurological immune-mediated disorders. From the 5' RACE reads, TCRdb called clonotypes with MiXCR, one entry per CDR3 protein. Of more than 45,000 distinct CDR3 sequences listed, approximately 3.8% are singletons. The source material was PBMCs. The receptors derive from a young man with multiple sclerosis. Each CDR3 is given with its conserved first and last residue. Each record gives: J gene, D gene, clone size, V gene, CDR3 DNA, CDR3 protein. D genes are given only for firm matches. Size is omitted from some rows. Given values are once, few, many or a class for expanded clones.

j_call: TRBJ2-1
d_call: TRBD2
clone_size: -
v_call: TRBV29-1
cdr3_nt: TGCAGCGTTGTTCTAGCGGGGGGGCAGGATGAGCAGTTCTTC
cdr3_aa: CSVVLAGGQDEQFF

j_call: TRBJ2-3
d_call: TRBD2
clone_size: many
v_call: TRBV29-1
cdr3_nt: TGCAGCTTGAAGGGTGGGGCGGGGGGCGTATATACGCAGTATTTT
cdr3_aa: CSLKGGAGGVYTQYF

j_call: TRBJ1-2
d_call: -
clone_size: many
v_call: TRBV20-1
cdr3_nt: TGCAGTGCTAGAGGCTCCCTTTCATCAGGGCCCGCGAGGATGGATACCTTC
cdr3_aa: CSARGSLSSGPARMDTF

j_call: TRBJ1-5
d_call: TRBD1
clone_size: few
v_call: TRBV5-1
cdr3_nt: TGCGCCAGCAGCTTGTCGACAGGGGATAGCAATCAGCCCCAGAATTTT
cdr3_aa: CASSLSTGDSNQPQNF

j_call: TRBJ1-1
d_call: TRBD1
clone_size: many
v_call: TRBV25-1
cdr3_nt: TGTGCCAGCAGTGGGCAGGGGGCCCCTGAAGCTTTCTTT
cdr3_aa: CASSGQGAPEAFF

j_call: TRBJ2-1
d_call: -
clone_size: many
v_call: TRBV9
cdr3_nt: TGTGCCAGCAGCGCCCAGGGGGGGCTGAGAAATGAGCAGTTCTTC
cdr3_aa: CASSAQGGLRNEQFF

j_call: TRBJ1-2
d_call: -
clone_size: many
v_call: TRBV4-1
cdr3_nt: TGCGCCAGCAGCCGAGAAGCCGGGCCAAGGGGCTATGGCTACACCTTC
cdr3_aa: CASSREAGPRGYGYTF

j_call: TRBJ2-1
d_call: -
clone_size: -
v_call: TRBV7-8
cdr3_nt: TGTGCCAGCAGCTCGCCAGCAGGGCTAGGTAATGAGCAGTTCTTC
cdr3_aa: CASSSPAGLGNEQFF

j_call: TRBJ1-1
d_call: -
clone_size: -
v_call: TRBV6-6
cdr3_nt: TGTGCCAGCAGAAAGACGGGGGACACTGAAGCTTTCTTT
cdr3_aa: CASRKTGDTEAFF

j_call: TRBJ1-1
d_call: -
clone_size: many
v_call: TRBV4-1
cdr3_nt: TGCGCCAGCAGCGATCTTTTAAAAGGAGGCACTGAAGCTTTCTTT
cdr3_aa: CASSDLLKGGTEAFF

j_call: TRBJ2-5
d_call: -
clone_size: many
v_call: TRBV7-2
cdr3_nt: TGTGCCAGCAGCTTAGGATCCGGCGGGGCGAACCAAGAGACCCAGTACTTC
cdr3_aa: CASSLGSGGANQETQYF

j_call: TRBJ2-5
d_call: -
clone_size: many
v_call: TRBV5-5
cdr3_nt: TGTGCCAGCAGACGGGGGCCCCAAGAGACCCAGTACTTC
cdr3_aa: CASRRGPQETQYF

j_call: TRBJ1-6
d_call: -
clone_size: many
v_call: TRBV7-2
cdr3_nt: TGTGCCAGCAGCTCAGGGGTGGGAATGAGTTCACCCCTCCACTTT
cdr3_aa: CASSSGVGMSSPLHF

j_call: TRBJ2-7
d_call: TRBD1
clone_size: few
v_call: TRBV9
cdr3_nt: TGTGCCAGCAGCGCCTCGTTAGCGGGACAGGGGTACGAGCAGTACTTC
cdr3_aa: CASSASLAGQGYEQYF

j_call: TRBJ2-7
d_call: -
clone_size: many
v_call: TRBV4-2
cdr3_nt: TGTGCCAGCAGCCAGTGGGCTCAGTACGAGCAGTACTTC
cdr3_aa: CASSQWAQYEQYF

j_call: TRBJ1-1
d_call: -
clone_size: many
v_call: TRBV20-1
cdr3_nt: TGCAGTGCCCCAATCGTGAGGGGCGGAACTGAAGCTTTCTTT
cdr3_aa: CSAPIVRGGTEAFF

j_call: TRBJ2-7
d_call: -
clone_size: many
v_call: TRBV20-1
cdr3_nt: TGCAGTGCTAGACAGGCCAGCTCCTACGAGCAGTACTTC
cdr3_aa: CSARQASSYEQYF

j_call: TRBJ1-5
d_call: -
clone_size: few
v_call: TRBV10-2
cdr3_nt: TGCGCCAGCAGTGAGAAGGTGGGGCGCGTGTCGGGTGGCAATCAGCCCCAGAATTTT
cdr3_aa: CASSEKVGRVSGGNQPQNF

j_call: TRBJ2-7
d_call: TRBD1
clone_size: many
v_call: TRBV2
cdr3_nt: TGTGCCAGCAGCGTAGAGAGGACAGGCGGCTACGAGCAGTACTTC
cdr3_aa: CASSVERTGGYEQYF

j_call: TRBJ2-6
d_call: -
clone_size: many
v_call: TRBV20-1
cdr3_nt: TGCAGTGCTAGGCCCACGGACTCTGGGGCCAACGTCCTGACTTTC
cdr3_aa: CSARPTDSGANVLTF

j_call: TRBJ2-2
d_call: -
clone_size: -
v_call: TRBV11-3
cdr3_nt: TGTGCCAGCAGCCCTAGACCGGCAGGGATGAACACCGGGGAGCTGTTTTTT
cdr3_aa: CASSPRPAGMNTGELFF

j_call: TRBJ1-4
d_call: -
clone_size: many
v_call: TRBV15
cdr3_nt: TGTGCCACCAGCAGAGATCCTAGGGAAAAACTGTTTTTT
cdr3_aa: CATSRDPREKLFF

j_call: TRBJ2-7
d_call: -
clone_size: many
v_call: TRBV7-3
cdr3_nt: TGTGCCAGCAGCTTAGGGCCCTCCTACGAGCAGTACTTC
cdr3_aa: CASSLGPSYEQYF

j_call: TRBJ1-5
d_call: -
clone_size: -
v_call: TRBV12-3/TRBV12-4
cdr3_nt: TGTGCCAGCAGGCCGGACAATCAGCCCCAGAATTTT
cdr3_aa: CASRPDNQPQNF

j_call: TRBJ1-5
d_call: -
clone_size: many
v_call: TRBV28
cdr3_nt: TGTGCCAGCAGTTCCCCCACAGGTCCCGGGAAGCCCCAGCATTTT
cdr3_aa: CASSSPTGPGKPQHF

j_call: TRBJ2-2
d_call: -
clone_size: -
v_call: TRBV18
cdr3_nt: TGTGCCAGCTCACCGTCCCGGGACACCCTCTACACCGGGGAGCTGTTTTTT
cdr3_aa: CASSPSRDTLYTGELFF

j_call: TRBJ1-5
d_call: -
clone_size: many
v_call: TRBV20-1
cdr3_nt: TGCAGTGCTGGTAATAAGGTTGATCAGCCCCAGCATTTT
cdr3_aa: CSAGNKVDQPQHF

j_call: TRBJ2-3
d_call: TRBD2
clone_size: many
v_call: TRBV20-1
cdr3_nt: TGCAGTGCACGTATGACTAGCGGGGGGGCCGGGTTCACAGATACGCAGTATTTT
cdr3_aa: CSARMTSGGAGFTDTQYF

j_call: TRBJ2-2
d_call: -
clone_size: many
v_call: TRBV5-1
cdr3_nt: TGCGCCAGCAGCTTGGTTGGGACCCCCGGGGAGCTGTTTTTT
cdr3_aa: CASSLVGTPGELFF

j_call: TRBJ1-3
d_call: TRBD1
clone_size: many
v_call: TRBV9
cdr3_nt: TGTGCCAGCAGCGGAGGACAGGGGCGACCTGGAAACACCATATATTTT
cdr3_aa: CASSGGQGRPGNTIYF

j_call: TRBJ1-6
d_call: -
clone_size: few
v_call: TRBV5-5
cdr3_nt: TGTGCCAGCAGCTTGGACAGGGCAAATTCACCCCTCCACTTT
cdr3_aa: CASSLDRANSPLHF

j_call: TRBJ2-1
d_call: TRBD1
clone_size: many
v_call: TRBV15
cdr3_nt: TGTGCCACCAGCGGACAGGGGACCTACAATGAGCAGTTCTTC
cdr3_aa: CATSGQGTYNEQFF

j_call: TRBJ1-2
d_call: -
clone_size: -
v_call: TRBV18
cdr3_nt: TGTGCCAGCTCACCAAGGGACCCCACAGGGTCCTATGGCTACACCTTC
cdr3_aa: CASSPRDPTGSYGYTF

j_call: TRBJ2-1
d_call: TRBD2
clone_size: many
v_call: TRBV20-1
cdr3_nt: TGCAGTGCTAGAGATCTTCCTAGCGGGGGGGTTGAGCAGTTCTTC
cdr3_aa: CSARDLPSGGVEQFF

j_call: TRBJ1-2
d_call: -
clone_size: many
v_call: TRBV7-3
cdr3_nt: TGTGCCAGCAGCTTAGAGACAGGAGGGTTCTATGGCTACACCTTC
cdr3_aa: CASSLETGGFYGYTF

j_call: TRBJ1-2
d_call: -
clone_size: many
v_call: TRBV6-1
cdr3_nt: TGTGCCAGCAGTTTGACTGGACTGATCTATGGCTACACCTTC
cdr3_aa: CASSLTGLIYGYTF

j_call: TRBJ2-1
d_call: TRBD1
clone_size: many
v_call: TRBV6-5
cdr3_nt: TGTGCCTCCGGGGGGGACAGGGGCGATGAGCAGTTCTTC
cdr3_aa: CASGGDRGDEQFF

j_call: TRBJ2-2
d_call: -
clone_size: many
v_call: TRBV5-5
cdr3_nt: TGTGCCAGCAGCTTGGCCGGGGGACCCAACACCGGGGAGCTGTTTTTT
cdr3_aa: CASSLAGGPNTGELFF

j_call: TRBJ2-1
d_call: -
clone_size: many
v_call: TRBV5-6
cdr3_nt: TGTGCCAGCAGCTCCACAGGGTATGAGCAGTTCTTC
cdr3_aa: CASSSTGYEQFF

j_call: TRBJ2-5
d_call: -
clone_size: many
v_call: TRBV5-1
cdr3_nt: TGCGCCAGCAGCTTGAGGGGCAGCCTAGAAGAGACCCAGTACTTC
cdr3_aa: CASSLRGSLEETQYF

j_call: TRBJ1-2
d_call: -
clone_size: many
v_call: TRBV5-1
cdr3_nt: TGCGCCAGCAGCTTGGAGGTGACTTCGGGCTATGGCTACACCTTC
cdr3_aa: CASSLEVTSGYGYTF

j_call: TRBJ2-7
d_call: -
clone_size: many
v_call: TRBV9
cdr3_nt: TGTGCCAGCAGCGTAGTGGCTAGCTCCGAGCAGTACTTC
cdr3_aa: CASSVVASSEQYF

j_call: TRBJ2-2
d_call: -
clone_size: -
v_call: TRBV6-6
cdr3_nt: TGTGCCAGCAGTACCAAGCCTCGGACAACCGCGAACACCGGGGAGCCGTTTTTT
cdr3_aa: CASSTKPRTTANTGEPFF

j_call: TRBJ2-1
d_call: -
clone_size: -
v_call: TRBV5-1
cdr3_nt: TGCGCCAGCAGCCCGCTCGATGCAACCTACAATGAGCAGTTCTTC
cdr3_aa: CASSPLDATYNEQFF

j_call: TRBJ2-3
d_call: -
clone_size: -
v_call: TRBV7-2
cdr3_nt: TGTGCCAGCTACCACGGCCGAAGCACAGATACGCAGTATTTT
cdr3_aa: CASYHGRSTDTQYF

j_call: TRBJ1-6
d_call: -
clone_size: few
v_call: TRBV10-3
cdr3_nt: TGTGCCATCAGCGAAACAGGGAAGTCACCCCTCAACTTT
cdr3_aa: CAISETGKSPLNF

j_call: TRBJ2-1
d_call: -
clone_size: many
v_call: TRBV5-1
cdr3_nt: TGCGCCAGCGGCTCGGGGGCCGATGAGCAGTTCTTC
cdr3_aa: CASGSGADEQFF

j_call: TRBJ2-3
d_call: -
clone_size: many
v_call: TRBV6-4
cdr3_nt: TGTGCCAGCAGTGACGGCGAGGGGGGGACAGATACGCAGTATTTT
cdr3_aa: CASSDGEGGTDTQYF